This TCR beta chain was observed in a study (dated by TCRdb to 2021 to 2024). Turning to this clone: No cognate antigen has been identified for it. Base-call qualities are not available, and no considerably larger clone is one nucleotide away.

PBMCs were isolated from peripheral blood, and genomic DNA from unsorted PBMCs was used for TCR beta sequencing. The paper as a whole reports these results and caveats: Further investigation, including longitudinal sampling and assessment of a control group, is stated by the authors to be required.

Measured from the cysteine to the phenylalanine, the CDR3 is 14 residues long. Only the CDR3 portion is preserved as DNA: 42 bases, with reading frame beginning at the first base. The germline V end is reduced by 4 bases and the J end by 0 bases; junction bases left unmatched: 1. Sequences LNHDA (CDR1) and SQIVND (CDR2) are obtained from the germline V gene (reference sequence). TCR beta chain repertoires were profiled by survey-level sequencing on the immunoSEQ platform. The paper's processing steps were these. Repertoire diversity was quantified by the inverse Simpson index, and CDR3 amino acid length spectratypes and V-J pairing frequencies were compared. Clonotypes specific to SARS-CoV-2, CMV, influenza A and EBV were annotated by matching TCR beta CDR3 sequences against VDJdb. Not all clones reach the TCRdb copy of this immuneACCESS table, which keeps in-frame sequences only. Checked studies attribute under half of the gap to unresolved V genes and leave the rest unexplained. V, J and clone size were drawn from that table, and D and trimming were deduced from the DNA. In this sample the table shows around 54,000 clones, 80% to 95% of which occur a single time. Of the sample, over 8.5% falls within the top ten clones.

The receptor comes from a man in his forties with rheumatoid arthritis. Sequencing input: PBMCs. The chain uses TRBV19 and TRBJ1-1; 8 central bases correspond to TRBD1. CDR3 reads: CASSRDRLNTEAFF. At the DNA level, the sequence is TGTGCCAGTAGTAGGGACAGGCTGAACACTGAAGCTTTCTTT. The entire variable domain, with the stretches around the CDR3 drawn from the reference TRBV19 and TRBJ1-1 proteins, is DGGITQSPKYLFRKEGQNVTLSCEQNLNHDAMYWYRQDPGQGLRLIYYSQIVNDFQKGDIAEGYSVSREKKESFPLTVTSAQKNPTAFYLCASSRDRLNTEAFFGQGTRLTVV.